A single sample gave rise to the 21 T cell receptor beta chains below, sequenced in a study of blood T cell repertoires in COVID-19. Profiled with immunoSEQ multiplex PCR; TCRdb holds only in-frame clones, not every one. The sample lists about 260,000 clones; approximately 82% were seen once. The material sequenced was peripheral blood. These receptors were taken from a man aged 55 to 70 who had recovered from COVID-19.

This clone has only a few counts. Compared with germline, one end of the junction differs, possibly owing to a read error. J is TRBJ2-7 and V is TRBV29-1, with 7 bases matching TRBD1. This CDR3 comprises 13 residues. CDR1 is SQVTM and CDR2 is ANQGSEA in the germline V gene. The CDR3 is CSVGSGGAYAQYF. The CDR3, as DNA: TGCAGCGTTGGGTCAGGGGGAGCCTACGCGCAGTACTTC.

The chain is built from TRBV30 and TRBJ2-3; 7 bases map to TRBD2. The CDR3 contains 13 residues. Germline trimming cut 5 bases from V and 6 bases from J; bases unmatched to any gene: 8. The germline V gene has CDR1 GTSNPN and CDR2 SVGIG (reference sequence). The CDR3 DNA reads TGTGCCTGGTCTAAACCCGGGGGGGATACGCAGTATTTT. As protein: CAWSKPGGDTQYF.

J is TRBJ2-7 and V is TRBV28, with 8 bases identical to TRBD1. The CDR3 totals 13 residues. The germline CDR1 and CDR2 sequences are MDHEN and SYDVKM. The V gene end was trimmed by 4 bases and the J gene end by 6 bases; junction bases not matched to a gene: 5. The CDR3 nucleotides read TGTGCCAGCAGTTATCTGACAGGGGCCGAGCAGTACTTC. This codes for CASSYLTGAEQYF.

The genes are TRBV28 and TRBJ2-3; TRBD2 aligns across 13 bases. The germline CDR1 and CDR2 sequences are MDHEN and SYDVKM. The junction had 12 bases not matched to a gene; V was cut back by 6 bases and J by 6 bases. The CDR3 loop spans 17 amino acids. The DNA of the CDR3 is TGTGCCAGCAGCCCCCCTCGCCTGGGACTAGCGGGGGATACGCAGTATTTT. This encodes CASSPPRLGLAGDTQYF.

The chain carries TRBV14 and TRBJ2-1, with 11 bases matching TRBD1. The V gene end was trimmed by 1 base and the J gene end by 10 bases; junction bases not matched to a gene: 6. CDR3 size: 15 residues. Germline values: CDR1 SGHDN, CDR2 FVKESK. The CDR3 reads CASSQVGTGGREQFF. Here the CDR3 DNA reads TGTGCCAGCAGCCAAGTAGGGACAGGGGGAAGGGAGCAGTTCTTC.

There are a few counts of this clone. The gene calls are TRBV28 and TRBJ1-2, with 7 bases lining up with TRBD1. The CDR3 consists of 17 residues. With 6 bases clipped from V and 7 bases from J, the junction kept 20 bases outside the gene matches. CDR1 and CDR2 (germline): MDHEN, SYDVKM. CDR3 coding DNA: TGTGCCAGCAGGGAAAGTGGTCGAACGACAGGGTCTTCTGGCTACACCTTC. It is translated as CASRESGRTTGSSGYTF.

This clone was recorded a few times. In nucleotides, the CDR3 is TGCGCCAGCAGCCCCGCGACTAGTCCCGGGGAGCTGTTTTTT. Translated, it gives CASSPATSPGELFF. The gene calls are TRBV4-1 and TRBJ2-2; tentatively, D is TRBD2 (6 bases). Trimming removed 4 bases at V and 6 bases at J, with 12 bases between. The germline gives CDR1 MGHRA, CDR2 YSYEKL. There are 14 residues in the CDR3.

This rearrangement joins TRBV11-1 to TRBJ2-1; TRBD2 matches 12 bases. Germline CDR1 is SGHAT and CDR2 is FQDESV (reference sequence). The CDR3 runs to 15 residues. V shed 5 bases, J shed 6 bases, and the junction held 5 bases outside the gene matches. CDR3: CASSQLAGGVNEQFF. The DNA for the CDR3 is TGTGCCAGCAGCCAACTAGCGGGGGGCGTCAATGAGCAGTTCTTC.

This chain connects TRBV18 to TRBJ2-1; TRBD1 agrees at 11 bases. V trimming: 5 bases; J trimming: 6 bases; junction bases outside the gene matches: 3. CDR3 size: 14 residues. Looked up from germline, CDR1 is KGHSH and CDR2 is LQKENI. The CDR3 nucleotides are TGTGCCAGCTCAAGCGGGACAGGGGGCAATGAGCAGTTCTTC. It translates to CASSSGTGGNEQFF.

The V and J genes are TRBV5-1 and TRBJ2-5; 7 bases map to TRBD1. V was pared by 2 bases and J by 1 base, with 2 bases of the junction left unmatched. The CDR3 consists of 14 residues. Germline CDR1 SGHRS, CDR2 YFSETQ. CDR3 loop: CASSFGQVQETQYF. CDR3 nucleotide sequence: TGCGCCAGCAGCTTCGGACAGGTCCAAGAGACCCAGTACTTC.

J is TRBJ1-3 and V is TRBV2, with a tentative D call TRBD1 (5 bases). CDR1 and CDR2 from the germline V gene are SNHLY and FYNNEI. The CDR3 runs 15 residues. V was cut by 4 bases and J by 10 bases, with 20 bases left in between. The CDR3 DNA is TGTGCCAGCAGTGCGGGGGACCGATCGGGAGGTACCATATATTTT. It codes for CASSAGDRSGGTIYF. Together with reference TRBV2 and TRBJ1-3, the CDR3 gives the full variable domain: EPEVTQTPSHQVTQMGQEVILRCVPISNHLYFYWYRQILGQKVEFLVSFYNNEISEKSEIFDDQFSVERPDGSNFTLKIRSTKLEDSAMYFCASSAGDRSGGTIYFGEGSWLTVV.

The chain uses TRBV6-5 and TRBJ1-2, with TRBD1 as a possible D gene (5 bases). Germline-derived CDR1 and CDR2 are MNHEY and SVGAGI. This CDR3 is built from 12 residues. V was clipped by 8 bases and J by 12 bases, with 19 bases between them. DNA of the CDR3: TGTGCCAGCGGGGAGGGCAGGGAGCGCAACACCTTC. Amino acid sequence: CASGEGRERNTF.

This chain's CDR3 is CASSQDVRATEAFF. The CDR3 nucleotides read TGTGCCAGCAGCCAAGATGTCAGGGCAACTGAAGCTTTCTTT. The rearrangement joins TRBV3-1 (or the pseudogene TRBV3-2) to TRBJ1-1, with D maybe TRBD1 (5 bases). Between the trimmed V and J ends, which lost 0 bases and 5 bases, there was a span of 10 bases. This CDR3 region has 14 residues. Germline assignment: CDR1 LGHDT and CDR2 YNNKEL (reference sequence).

This chain links TRBV27 with TRBJ2-7; 8 bases match TRBD1. Per the germline V gene, CDR1 is MNHEY and CDR2 is SMNVEV (reference sequence). The CDR3 has 13 amino acids. With V trimmed by 8 bases and J by 5 bases, 8 bases remained unmatched. The chain's CDR3 is CASRRTGSHEQYF. The DNA of the CDR3 is TGTGCCAGCCGGAGGACAGGGAGCCACGAGCAGTACTTC.

This chain joins TRBV7-2 and TRBJ2-5; D call uncertain. The V and J ends lost 0 bases and 1 base respectively, with 6 bases between them. CDR3 length: 14 amino acids. Germline CDR1 is SGHTA and CDR2 is FQGNSA. The chain's CDR3 is CASSLAGLQETQYF. CDR3 sequence (DNA): TGTGCCAGCAGCTTAGCGGGCCTCCAAGAGACCCAGTACTTC.

J is TRBJ1-1 and V is TRBV29-1; no clear D gene. Germline V CDR1 and CDR2: SQVTM, ANQGSEA. The ends were cut back, 7 bases at V and 3 bases at J, with 21 bases in the middle. This CDR3 is 15 amino acids long. The CDR3, as DNA: TGCAGCGGATCTCGGTCGCTCTTTCCGTACACTGAAGCTTTCTTT. Translating gives CSGSRSLFPYTEAFF.

This clone was seen a single time. For the CDR3, the DNA is TGTGCCAGCAGTTCCCAGCGGGGGGGCGTAGTGGAGACCCAGTACTTC. Translating gives CASSSQRGGVVETQYF. The rearrangement links TRBV28 to TRBJ2-5; 10 bases match TRBD2. This CDR3 is 16 amino acids long. Trimming took 4 bases from V and 5 from J; bases not matched to a gene: 10. Germline V gene lookup returns CDR1 MDHEN and CDR2 SYDVKM. The full variable domain, rest sourced from reference TRBV28 and TRBJ2-5, is DVKVTQSSRYLVKRTGEKVFLECVQDMDHENMFWYRQDPGLGLRLIYFSYDVKMKEKGDIPEGYSVSREKKERFSLILESASTNQTSMYLCASSSQRGGVVETQYFGPGTRLLVL.

The CDR3 loop is CAWSIDRGPPGLISPLHF. The DNA for the CDR3 is TGTGCCTGGAGTATAGACAGGGGCCCGCCGGGTCTCATCTCACCCCTCCACTTT. The chain recombines TRBV30 with TRBJ1-6, with TRBD1 matching 8 bases. This CDR3 contains 18 residues. Trimming cost V 2 bases and J 10 bases; bases outside gene matches: 19. The germline gives CDR1 GTSNPN, CDR2 SVGIG (reference sequence).

The V gene is TRBV28, the J gene TRBJ2-7; 8 nucleotides align to TRBD2. Germline V CDR1 and CDR2: MDHEN, SYDVKM. Unmatched junction bases numbered 9, after V lost 5 bases and J lost 6 bases. The CDR3 has 14 amino acids. CDR3 DNA: TGTGCCAGCAGTACACCGGGAGGGGCGCGCGAGCAGTACTTC. It specifies CASSTPGGAREQYF.

The chain recombines TRBV7-9 with TRBJ2-7, with 7 bases lining up with TRBD1. Germline V gene lookup returns CDR1 SEHNR and CDR2 FQNEAQ (reference sequence). This CDR3 is 17 amino acids long. Losses at the gene ends were 5 bases for V and 6 bases for J; bases not matched to a gene: 19. The CDR3 nucleotides are TGTGCCAGCAGCCCCAAGTTTCGACAGGGCGTGCTCGGCGAGCAGTACTTC. This encodes CASSPKFRQGVLGEQYF.

Of note for this clone: This specimen includes other DNA sequences encoding the same CDR3. The rearrangement joins TRBV9 to TRBJ2-3; 8 nucleotides match TRBD2. The V gene's germline CDR1 is SGDLS and CDR2 YYNGEE. This CDR3 comprises 16 residues. The V gene end was trimmed by 0 bases and the J gene end by 0 bases; junction bases not matched to a gene: 3. Here the CDR3 DNA reads TGTGCCAGCAGCGTAGAAGCGGGGGCAAGCACAGATACGCAGTATTTT. It translates to CASSVEAGASTDTQYF.